The 27 T cell receptor beta chains below come from one sample, sequenced in a study of beta chain features in type 1 diabetes. The sequenced template was cDNA made from the entire isolated RNA. The table came from immunoSEQ multiplex PCR; TCRdb's copy has only in-frame clones and leaves some out. The table has 900,000 or so clones, 17% seen once; the top ten hold 0.02% to 0.03%. Sequenced sample: naive CD4+ T cells from blood. These receptors originate from a woman under 30 in good health.

V gene TRBV27 combines with J gene TRBJ2-1; D may match TRBD1 or TRBD2 (7 bases each). Between the trimmed V and J ends, which lost 5 bases and 7 bases, there was a span of 15 bases. Germline V gene sequence: CDR1 MNHEY, CDR2 SMNVEV (reference sequence). The CDR3 totals 14 residues. CDR3 protein: CASSTRGGRNEQFF. In DNA form, the CDR3 reads TGTGCCAGCAGTACCAGGGGGGGCCGGAATGAGCAGTTCTTC.

V is TRBV5-1 and J is TRBJ2-7; D possibly corresponds to TRBD2 (5 bases). Trimming took 3 bases from V and 6 from J, leaving 13 bases between them. CDR1 and CDR2 (germline): SGHRS, YFSETQ. The CDR3 spans 13 residues. CDR3 in amino acids: CASSSQTTGEQYF. The CDR3 DNA follows: TGCGCCAGCAGCTCCCAGACTACGGGCGAGCAGTACTTC.

This clone was detected only a few times. The V call is TRBV25-1, the J call TRBJ1-4; TRBD1 agrees at 7 bases. The CDR3 runs 15 residues. The junction had 3 bases not matched to a gene; V was cut back by 1 base and J by 4 bases. Germline V gene lookup returns CDR1 MGHDK and CDR2 SYGVNS. CDR3 sequence reads: CASSEWAGGNEKLFF. CDR3 DNA: TGTGCCAGCAGTGAATGGGCAGGGGGTAATGAAAAACTGTTTTTT.

The chain uses TRBV27 and TRBJ1-2, with 7 bases matching TRBD1. V shed 5 bases, J shed 4 bases, and the junction held 10 bases outside the gene matches. CDR1 and CDR2 (germline): MNHEY, SMNVEV (reference sequence). The CDR3 length is 15 residues. In DNA, the CDR3 is TGTGCCAGCAGTCCCGAACAGGGGAGGGTCTATGGCTACACCTTC. Protein sequence: CASSPEQGRVYGYTF.

The rearrangement joins TRBV29-1 to TRBJ2-1; D remains unclear. CDR1 is SQVTM, CDR2 ANQGSEA, per germline. The CDR3 is 13 residues long. The V gene lost 0 bases and the J gene lost 10 bases, with 13 bases spanning the gap. The CDR3 DNA follows: TGCAGCGTTGAAGAAGTAGGTTCGCTAGAGCAGTTCTTC. This sequence encodes CSVEEVGSLEQFF.

The rearrangement uses TRBV10-3 and TRBJ2-1; no reliable D call. The CDR3 spans 11 residues. In germline, CDR1 is ENHRY, CDR2 SYGVKD. Trimming left V 7 bases short and J 6 bases short, with 7 bases between. The CDR3 protein is CAITRVNEQFF. The DNA for the CDR3 is TGTGCCATCACACGGGTCAATGAGCAGTTCTTC.

This sequence joins TRBV4-3 and TRBJ2-3; TRBD2 might be the D (6 bases). Trimming left V 4 bases short and J 7 bases short, with 12 bases between. CDR1 is LGHNA, CDR2 YSLEER, per germline. This CDR3 is built from 13 residues. This CDR3 is CASSRTRDYTQYF. For the CDR3, the DNA is TGCGCCAGCAGCCGCACCCGGGACTATACGCAGTATTTT.

The chain combines TRBV9 with TRBJ2-7, with D tentatively TRBD2 (5 bases). The germline V gene has CDR1 SGDLS and CDR2 YYNGEE. V gave up 0 bases and J gave up 3 bases, with 10 bases separating them. CDR3 length: 14 residues. DNA of the CDR3: TGTGCCAGCAGCGTAGGGCCGGGGATCTACGAGCAGTACTTC. It specifies CASSVGPGIYEQYF.

This chain joins TRBV2 and TRBJ2-3; the D gene could be TRBD1 or TRBD2 (5 bases each). In germline, CDR1 is SNHLY, CDR2 FYNNEI. Trimming removed 6 bases at V and 6 bases at J, with 19 bases between. The CDR3 length is 15 residues. CDR3 bases: TGTGCCAGCAGGCAGGAAGGCCCAGGGACGGATACGCAGTATTTT. Protein sequence: CASRQEGPGTDTQYF.

The chain links TRBV4-2 to TRBJ1-1; D ambiguous. CDR3 size: 12 residues. Germline V gives CDR1 LGHNA, CDR2 YNFKEQ. Trimming stripped 1 base from V and 1 base from J, with 1 base between. This CDR3 is CASSQGNTEAFF. The CDR3 DNA sequence: TGTGCCAGCAGCCAAGGGAACACTGAAGCTTTCTTT.

This chain links TRBV6-5 with TRBJ1-3; D remains ambiguous. The CDR3 is made up of 15 amino acids. Per germline, CDR1 MNHEY and CDR2 SVGAGI. Trimming took 2 bases from V and 1 from J, leaving 9 bases between them. In nucleotides, the CDR3 is TGTGCCAGCAGTTACGCAGCCTCATCTGGAAACACCATATATTTT. It encodes CASSYAASSGNTIYF.

In this sample, this clone turned up a few times. V is TRBV11-2 and J is TRBJ2-7; D is unresolved. Germline V gene sequence: CDR1 SGHAT, CDR2 FQNNGV. V was shortened by 3 bases and J by 3 bases, with 12 bases between the two germline ends. The CDR3 runs to 14 residues. Here the CDR3 DNA reads TGTGCCAGCAGCTTTTCTCTAGGGCTCTACGAGCAGTACTTC. Protein: CASSFSLGLYEQYF.

The CDR3 reads CASSHDSLPDTQYF. The CDR3 DNA is TGTGCCAGCAGTCATGACAGTCTACCAGATACGCAGTATTTT. The V call is TRBV28, the J call TRBJ2-3; D is possibly TRBD1 (5 bases). Germline V gene sequence: CDR1 MDHEN, CDR2 SYDVKM. The CDR3 contains 14 residues. Deletions cut 5 bases from V and 4 bases from J, with 13 bases between.

This clone was seen a handful of times. This sequence joins TRBV2 and TRBJ2-6; D gene uncertain. Germline assignment: CDR1 SNHLY and CDR2 FYNNEI. V lost 7 bases and J 0 bases, leaving 13 bases between the germline ends. The CDR3 extends over 16 amino acids. Written as DNA, the CDR3 is TGTGCCAGCAATATGGACCAAGGCTCTGGGGCCAACGTCCTGACTTTC. Protein product: CASNMDQGSGANVLTF.

The J gene is TRBJ1-5, the V gene TRBV11-2; D might be TRBD1 (5 bases). Trimming pared 5 bases from V and 0 bases from J, leaving 8 bases between. CDR1 is SGHAT and CDR2 is FQNNGV in the germline V gene. This CDR3 contains 14 residues. The CDR3 spells CASSPGFSNQPQHF. The CDR3 bases are TGTGCCAGCAGCCCAGGGTTTAGCAATCAGCCCCAGCATTTT.

This clone has more than one count but fewer than ten. The V and J genes are TRBV7-2 and TRBJ1-2; tentatively, D is TRBD1 (5 bases). CDR1 is SGHTA and CDR2 is FQGNSA in the germline V gene. The CDR3 length is 16 residues. The ends were cut back, 5 bases at V and 4 bases at J, with 20 bases in the middle. CDR3 in amino acids: CASSPRFGHPRYGYTF. CDR3 sequence (DNA): TGTGCCAGCAGCCCCCGTTTTGGACATCCCCGCTATGGCTACACCTTC.

CDR3 in amino acids: CSASDYYEQYF. Here the CDR3 DNA reads TGCAGTGCTAGCGACTACTACGAGCAGTACTTC. This chain connects TRBV20-1 to TRBJ2-5; TRBD2 is a possible D gene (5 bases). The DNA end is more similar to TRBJ2-7, so the J call may be wrong. The CDR3 extends over 11 amino acids. Germline CDR1 and CDR2: DFQATT and SNEGSKA (reference sequence).

This clone was seen a few times. The chain has TRBV7-6 and TRBJ2-1; D gene uncertain. The CDR3 length is 12 residues. The germline V gene has CDR1 SGHVS and CDR2 FNYEAQ. Trimming stripped 5 bases from V and 7 bases from J, with 9 bases between. CDR3 coding DNA: TGTGCCAGCAGCCTACCTTATAATGAGCAGTTCTTC. Protein: CASSLPYNEQFF.

The chain's CDR3 is CASSPGGSGNTIYF. As DNA, the CDR3 is TGTGCCAGCAGCCCAGGGGGTTCTGGAAACACCATATATTTT. The chain combines TRBV7-9 with TRBJ1-3; 7 bases are shared with TRBD1. CDR3 length equals 14 residues. Germline trimming cut 5 bases from V and 1 base from J; bases unmatched to any gene: 2. Per the germline V gene, CDR1 is SEHNR and CDR2 is FQNEAQ (reference sequence). The complete variable domain, with remaining parts taken from reference TRBV7-9 and TRBJ1-3, reads DTGVSQNPRHKITKRGQNVTFRCDPISEHNRLYWYRQTLGQGPEFLTYFQNEAQLEKSRLLSDRFSAERPKGSFSTLEIQRTEQGDSAMYLCASSPGGSGNTIYFGEGSWLTVV.

Worth noting for this clone: This specimen includes other DNA sequences encoding the same CDR3. This chain connects TRBV11-2 to TRBJ2-7; no reliable D call. Looked up from germline, CDR1 is SGHAT and CDR2 is FQNNGV. The V and J ends lost 0 bases and 4 bases respectively, with 4 bases between them. The CDR3 consists of 12 residues. CDR3 amino acids: CASSLEGYEQYF. The CDR3 region has the DNA TGTGCCAGCAGCTTAGAGGGATACGAGCAGTACTTC.

With regard to this clone: Other DNA sequences in the sample encode the same CDR3. V gene TRBV2 combines with J gene TRBJ2-2; D perhaps matches TRBD1 (6 bases). This CDR3 has 12 amino acids. The germline V gene encodes CDR1 SNHLY and CDR2 FYNNEI. V shed 6 bases and J shed 6 bases, with 8 bases lying between them. The CDR3 DNA follows: TGTGCCAGCAGCTCAGGGGCCGGGGAGCTGTTTTTT. Its protein is CASSSGAGELFF.

As to this clone: The same CDR3 is also encoded by other DNA sequences in this sample. The chain is built from TRBV20-1 and TRBJ2-1; no clear D. V lost 6 bases and J lost 5, with 5 bases in between. The V gene's germline CDR1 is DFQATT and CDR2 SNEGSKA (reference sequence). CDR3 length equals 10 residues. The CDR3 DNA sequence: TGCAGTGCGTCTAACAATGAGCAGTTCTTC. It encodes CSASNNEQFF.

The chain has TRBV7-3 and TRBJ2-2; 9 bases match TRBD2. J gave up 6 bases and V 0 bases, and 8 bases lay outside the gene matches. Germline lookup yields CDR1 SGHTA and CDR2 FQGTGA. This CDR3 region has 17 residues. The DNA of the CDR3 is TGTGCCAGCAGCTTAACGCCCCGCGGGAGGGATCCCGGGGAGCTGTTTTTT. Translation: CASSLTPRGRDPGELFF.

The chain couples TRBV21-1 to TRBJ2-7; TRBD1 is taken as the D call from the table, unchecked against the DNA. TRBV21-1 is reported as a pseudogene. The CDR3 length is 16 residues. The CDR3 DNA follows: TGTGCCAGCAGCAAAGTTCAGGGGCCGAGCTCCTACGAGCAGTACTTC. Its protein product is CASSKVQGPSSYEQYF.

In the case of this clone: This may be a read error: a much more frequent sequence differs by one nucleotide. V is TRBV11-2 and J is TRBJ2-3; D remains ambiguous. Germline V lookup: CDR1 SGHAT, CDR2 FQNNGV. The CDR3 loop spans 11 amino acids. Trimming cost V 2 bases and J 3 bases, with 0 bases left between them. The CDR3 reads CASSLTDTQYF. CDR3 DNA sequence: TGTGCCAGCAGCTTAACAGATACGCAGTATTTT. Combining the CDR3 with reference TRBV11-2 and TRBJ2-3 gives the whole variable domain EAGVAQSPRYKIIEKRQSVAFWCNPISGHATLYWYQQILGQGPKLLIQFQNNGVVDDSQLPKDRFSAERLKGVDSTLKIQPAKLEDSAVYLCASSLTDTQYFGPGTRLTVL.

Of note for this clone: Other DNA sequences within the sample encode an identical CDR3. This chain joins TRBV28 and TRBJ2-3; 8 bases match TRBD1. Germline CDR1 and CDR2: MDHEN and SYDVKM. The CDR3 length is 15 residues. The V gene end was trimmed by 5 bases and the J gene end by 1 base; junction bases not matched to a gene: 5. CDR3 coding DNA: TGTGCCAGCAGTCTCGGGGGACAGGGCACAGATACGCAGTATTTT. Translated: CASSLGGQGTDTQYF.

This sequence joins TRBV7-3 and TRBJ2-3, with D unclear. The CDR3 is 12 residues long. The V gene's germline CDR1 is SGHTA and CDR2 FQGTGA. Between the trimmed V and J ends, which lost 2 bases and 1 base, there was a span of 1 base. The CDR3 DNA reads as TGTGCCAGCAGCTTAGGCACAGATACGCAGTATTTT. Its translation: CASSLGTDTQYF.